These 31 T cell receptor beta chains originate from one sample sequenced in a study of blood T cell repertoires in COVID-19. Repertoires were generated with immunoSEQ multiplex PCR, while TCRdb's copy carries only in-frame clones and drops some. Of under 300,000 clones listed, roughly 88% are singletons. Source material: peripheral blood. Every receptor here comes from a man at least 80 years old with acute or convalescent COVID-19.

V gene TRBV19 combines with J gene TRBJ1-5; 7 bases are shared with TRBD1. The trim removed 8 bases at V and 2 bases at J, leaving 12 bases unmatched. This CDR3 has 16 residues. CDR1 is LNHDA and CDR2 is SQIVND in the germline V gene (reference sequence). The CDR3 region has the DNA TGTGCCAGTTTGGGGGGACAGATTTGGGGCAATCAGCCCCAGCATTTT. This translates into CASLGGQIWGNQPQHF.

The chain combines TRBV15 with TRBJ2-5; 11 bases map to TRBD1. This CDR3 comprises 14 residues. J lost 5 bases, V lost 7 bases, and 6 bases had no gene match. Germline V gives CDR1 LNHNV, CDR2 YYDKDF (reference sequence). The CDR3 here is CATNRDRGAETQYF. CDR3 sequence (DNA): TGTGCCACCAACCGGGACAGGGGGGCGGAGACCCAGTACTTC. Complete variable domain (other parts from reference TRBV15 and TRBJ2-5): DAMVIQNPRYQVTQFGKPVTLSCSQTLNHNVMYWYQQKSSQAPKLLFHYYDKDFNNEADTPDNFQSRRPNTSFCFLDIRSPGLGDTAMYLCATNRDRGAETQYFGPGTRLLVL.

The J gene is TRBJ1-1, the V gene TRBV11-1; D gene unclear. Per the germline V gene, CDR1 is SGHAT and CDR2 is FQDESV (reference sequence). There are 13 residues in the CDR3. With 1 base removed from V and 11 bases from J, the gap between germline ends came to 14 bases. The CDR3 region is CASSLESSGRAFF. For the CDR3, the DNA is TGTGCCAGCAGCTTAGAGAGCTCCGGCAGGGCTTTCTTT.

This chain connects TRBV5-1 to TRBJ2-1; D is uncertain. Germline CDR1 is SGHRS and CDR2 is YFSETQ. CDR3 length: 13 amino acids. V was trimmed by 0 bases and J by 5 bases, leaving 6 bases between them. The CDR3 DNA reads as TGCGCCAGCAGCTTGGTTCCAGACAATGAGCAGTTCTTC. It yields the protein CASSLVPDNEQFF.

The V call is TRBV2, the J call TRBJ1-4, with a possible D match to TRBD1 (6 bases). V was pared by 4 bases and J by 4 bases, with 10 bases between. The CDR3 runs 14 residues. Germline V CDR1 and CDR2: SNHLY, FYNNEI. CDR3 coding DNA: TGTGCCAGCAGTGGTCAGGGGAATAATGAAAAACTGTTTTTT. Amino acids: CASSGQGNNEKLFF.

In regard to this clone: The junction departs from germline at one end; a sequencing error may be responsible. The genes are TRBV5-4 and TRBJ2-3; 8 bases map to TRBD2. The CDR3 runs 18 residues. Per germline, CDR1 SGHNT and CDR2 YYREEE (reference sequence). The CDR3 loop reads CASSLELPRGAVTNTQYF. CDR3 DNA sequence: TGTGCCAGCAGCTTGGAGCTCCCGCGGGGGGCAGTCACAAATACGCAGTATTTT.

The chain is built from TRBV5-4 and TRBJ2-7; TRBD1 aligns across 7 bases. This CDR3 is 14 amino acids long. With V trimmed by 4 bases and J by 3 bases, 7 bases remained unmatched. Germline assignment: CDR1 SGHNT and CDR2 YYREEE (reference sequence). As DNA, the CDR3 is TGTGCCAGCAGCGCCCGGGACAGCTTCTACGAGCAGTACTTC. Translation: CASSARDSFYEQYF.

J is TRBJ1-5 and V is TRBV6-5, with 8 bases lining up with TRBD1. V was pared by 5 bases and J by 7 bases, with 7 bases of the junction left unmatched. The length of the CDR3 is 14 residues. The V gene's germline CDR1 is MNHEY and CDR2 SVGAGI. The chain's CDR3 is CASSPGGAGQPQHF. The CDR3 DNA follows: TGTGCCAGCAGTCCAGGGGGCGCGGGGCAGCCCCAGCATTTT.

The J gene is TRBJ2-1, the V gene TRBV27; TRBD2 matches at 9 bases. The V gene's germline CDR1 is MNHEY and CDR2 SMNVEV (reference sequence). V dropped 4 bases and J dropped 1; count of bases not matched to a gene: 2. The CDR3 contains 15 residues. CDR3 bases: TGTGCCAGCAGTTATAGCGGGAGTTCCTACAATGAGCAGTTCTTC. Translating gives CASSYSGSSYNEQFF.

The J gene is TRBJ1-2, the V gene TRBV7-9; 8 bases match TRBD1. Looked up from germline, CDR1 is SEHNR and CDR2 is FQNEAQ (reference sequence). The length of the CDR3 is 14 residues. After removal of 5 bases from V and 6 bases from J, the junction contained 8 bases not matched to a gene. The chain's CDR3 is CASSRQDREDGYTF. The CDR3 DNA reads TGTGCCAGCAGCCGCCAGGACAGGGAAGATGGCTACACCTTC.

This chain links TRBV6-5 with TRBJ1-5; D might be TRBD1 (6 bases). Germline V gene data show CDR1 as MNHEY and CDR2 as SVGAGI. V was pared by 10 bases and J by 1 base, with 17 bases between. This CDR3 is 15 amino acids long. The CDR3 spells CATRGGPVSNQPQHF. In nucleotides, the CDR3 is TGTGCCACGAGGGGGGGGCCGGTAAGCAATCAGCCCCAGCATTTT.

CDR3 sequence reads: CASSQDGGVQETQYF. The CDR3 nucleotides are TGTGCCAGCAGCCAAGATGGAGGGGTACAAGAGACCCAGTACTTC. The V call is TRBV3-1 (or the pseudogene TRBV3-2), the J call TRBJ2-5; D perhaps matches TRBD2 (6 bases). There are 15 residues in the CDR3. The germline V and J ends were trimmed by 0 bases and 2 bases, with 10 bases remaining between them. CDR1 and CDR2 from the germline V gene are LGHDT and YNNKEL (reference sequence).

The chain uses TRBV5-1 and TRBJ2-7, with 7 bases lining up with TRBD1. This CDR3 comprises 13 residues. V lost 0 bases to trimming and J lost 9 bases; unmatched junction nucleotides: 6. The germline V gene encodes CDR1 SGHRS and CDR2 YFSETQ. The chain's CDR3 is CASSLDQRGPQYF. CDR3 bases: TGCGCCAGCAGCTTGGACCAGAGGGGGCCGCAGTACTTC.

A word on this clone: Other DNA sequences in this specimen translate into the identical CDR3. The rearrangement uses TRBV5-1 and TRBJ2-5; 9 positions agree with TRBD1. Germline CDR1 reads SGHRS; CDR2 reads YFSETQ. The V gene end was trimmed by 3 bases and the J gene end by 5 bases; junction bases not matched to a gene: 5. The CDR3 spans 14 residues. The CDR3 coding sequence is TGCGCCAGCAGCTCGGGACAGGGCCAGGAGACCCAGTACTTC. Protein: CASSSGQGQETQYF.

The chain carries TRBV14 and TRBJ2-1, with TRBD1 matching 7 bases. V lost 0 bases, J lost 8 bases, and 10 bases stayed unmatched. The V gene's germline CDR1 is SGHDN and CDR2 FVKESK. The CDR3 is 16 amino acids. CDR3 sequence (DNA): TGTGCCAGCAGCCAAGAATGGGGACAGAGGCAAGATGAGCAGTTCTTC. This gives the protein CASSQEWGQRQDEQFF.

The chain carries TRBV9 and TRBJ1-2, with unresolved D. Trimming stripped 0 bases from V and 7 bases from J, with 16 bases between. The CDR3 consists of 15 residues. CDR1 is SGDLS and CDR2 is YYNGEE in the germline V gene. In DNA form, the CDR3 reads TGTGCCAGCAGCGTAGAGGCCGGGAGAAGTGGTGGCTACACCTTC. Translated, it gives CASSVEAGRSGGYTF.

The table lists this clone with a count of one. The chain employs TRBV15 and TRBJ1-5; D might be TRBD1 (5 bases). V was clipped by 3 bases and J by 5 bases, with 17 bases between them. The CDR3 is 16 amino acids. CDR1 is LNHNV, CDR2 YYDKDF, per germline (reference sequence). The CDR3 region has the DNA TGTGCCACCAGCAGGGCGGGGGAGGAAGTTTATCAGCCCCAGCATTTT. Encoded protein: CATSRAGEEVYQPQHF.

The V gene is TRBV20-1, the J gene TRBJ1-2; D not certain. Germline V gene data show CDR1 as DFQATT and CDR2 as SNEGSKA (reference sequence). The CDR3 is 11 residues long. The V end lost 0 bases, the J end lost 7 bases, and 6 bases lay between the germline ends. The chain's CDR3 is CSARDRSGYTF. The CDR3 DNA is TGCAGTGCTAGAGATCGGAGTGGCTACACCTTC.

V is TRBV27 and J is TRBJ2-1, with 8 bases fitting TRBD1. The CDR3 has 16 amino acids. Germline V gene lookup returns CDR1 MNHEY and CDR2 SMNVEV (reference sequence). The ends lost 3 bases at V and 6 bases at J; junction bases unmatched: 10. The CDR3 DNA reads TGTGCCAGCAGTTTCGACAGGGGCGGGAAGGGCAATGAGCAGTTCTTC. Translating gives CASSFDRGGKGNEQFF.

CDR3 protein: CASSDAGGLNTEAFF. Written as DNA, the CDR3 is TGTGCCAGCAGTGATGCAGGGGGCTTAAACACTGAAGCTTTCTTT. The chain combines TRBV28 with TRBJ1-1, with 8 nucleotides matching TRBD1. The CDR3 loop spans 15 amino acids. CDR1 MDHEN and CDR2 SYDVKM come from the germline V gene. V shed 5 bases, J shed 2 bases, and the junction held 7 bases outside the gene matches.

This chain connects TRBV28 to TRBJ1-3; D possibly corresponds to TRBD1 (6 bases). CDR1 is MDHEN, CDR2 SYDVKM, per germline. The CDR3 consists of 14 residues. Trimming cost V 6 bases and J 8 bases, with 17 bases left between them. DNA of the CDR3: TGTGCCAGCAGCATCTCCGGGACACTTCACACCATATATTTT. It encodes CASSISGTLHTIYF.

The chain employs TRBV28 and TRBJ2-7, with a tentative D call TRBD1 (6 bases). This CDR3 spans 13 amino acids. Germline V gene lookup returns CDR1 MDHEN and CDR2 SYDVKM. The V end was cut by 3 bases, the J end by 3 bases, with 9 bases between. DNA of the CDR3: TGTGCCAGCAGTTTTACAGGGTTCTACGAGCAGTACTTC. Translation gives CASSFTGFYEQYF. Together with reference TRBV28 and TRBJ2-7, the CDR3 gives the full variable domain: DVKVTQSSRYLVKRTGEKVFLECVQDMDHENMFWYRQDPGLGLRLIYFSYDVKMKEKGDIPEGYSVSREKKERFSLILESASTNQTSMYLCASSFTGFYEQYFGPGTRLTVT.

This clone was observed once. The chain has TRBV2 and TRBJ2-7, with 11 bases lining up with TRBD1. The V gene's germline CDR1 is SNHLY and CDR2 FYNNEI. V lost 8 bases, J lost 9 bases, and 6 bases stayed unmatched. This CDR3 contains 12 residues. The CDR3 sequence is CASGQGAGGQYF. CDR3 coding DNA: TGTGCCAGCGGACAGGGGGCCGGCGGGCAGTACTTC.

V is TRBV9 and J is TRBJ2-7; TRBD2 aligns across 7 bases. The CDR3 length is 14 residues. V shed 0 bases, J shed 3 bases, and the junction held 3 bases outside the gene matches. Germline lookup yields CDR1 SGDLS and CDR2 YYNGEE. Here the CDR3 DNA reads TGTGCCAGCAGCGTAGGGGAGGGGAACTACGAGCAGTACTTC. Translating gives CASSVGEGNYEQYF.

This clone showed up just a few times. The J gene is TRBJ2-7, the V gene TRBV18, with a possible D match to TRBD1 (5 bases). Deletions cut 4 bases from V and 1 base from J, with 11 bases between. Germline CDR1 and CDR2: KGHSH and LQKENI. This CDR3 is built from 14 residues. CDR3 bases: TGTGCCAGCTCACGCGGACAAGCGTCCTACGAGCAGTACTTC. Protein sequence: CASSRGQASYEQYF.

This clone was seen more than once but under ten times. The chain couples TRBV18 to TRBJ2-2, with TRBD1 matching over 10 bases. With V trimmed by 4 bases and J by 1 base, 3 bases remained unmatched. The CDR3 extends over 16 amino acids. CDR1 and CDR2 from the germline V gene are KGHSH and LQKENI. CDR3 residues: CASSLGTGVNTGELFF. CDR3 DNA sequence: TGTGCCAGCTCACTGGGGACAGGGGTGAACACCGGGGAGCTGTTTTTT.

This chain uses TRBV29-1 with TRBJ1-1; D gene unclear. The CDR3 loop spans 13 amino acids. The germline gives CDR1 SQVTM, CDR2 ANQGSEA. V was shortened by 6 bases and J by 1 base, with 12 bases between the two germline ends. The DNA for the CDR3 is TGCAGCGTCCTTAGACTTGGGAACACTGAAGCTTTCTTT. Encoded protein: CSVLRLGNTEAFF.

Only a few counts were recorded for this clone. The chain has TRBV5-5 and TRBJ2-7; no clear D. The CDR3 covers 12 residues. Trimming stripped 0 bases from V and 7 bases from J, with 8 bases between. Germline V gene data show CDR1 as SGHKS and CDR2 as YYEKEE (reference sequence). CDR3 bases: TGTGCCAGCAGCTTGGCCCAGAAGGAGCAGTACTTC. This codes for CASSLAQKEQYF.

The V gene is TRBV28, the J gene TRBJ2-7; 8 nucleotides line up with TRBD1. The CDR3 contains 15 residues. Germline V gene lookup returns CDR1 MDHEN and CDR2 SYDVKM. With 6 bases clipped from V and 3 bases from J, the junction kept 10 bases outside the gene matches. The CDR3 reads CASSSTGAGSYEQYF. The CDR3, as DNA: TGTGCCAGCAGCTCGACAGGGGCGGGAAGCTACGAGCAGTACTTC.

The CDR3 spells CASSALGTETQYF. Written as DNA, the CDR3 is TGTGCCAGCAGCGCGCTAGGTACGGAGACCCAGTACTTC. The gene calls are TRBV2 and TRBJ2-5, with D hard to call. V dropped 6 bases and J dropped 5 bases, with 13 bases sitting between them. The length of the CDR3 is 13 residues. From germline, CDR1 is SNHLY and CDR2 FYNNEI. The whole variable domain, filled in from reference TRBV2 and TRBJ2-5, reads EPEVTQTPSHQVTQMGQEVILRCVPISNHLYFYWYRQILGQKVEFLVSFYNNEISEKSEIFDDQFSVERPDGSNFTLKIRSTKLEDSAMYFCASSALGTETQYFGPGTRLLVL.

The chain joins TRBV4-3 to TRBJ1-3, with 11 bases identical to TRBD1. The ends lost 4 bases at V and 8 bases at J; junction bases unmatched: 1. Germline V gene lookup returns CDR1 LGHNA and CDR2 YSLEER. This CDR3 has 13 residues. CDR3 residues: CASSRDRGYTIYF. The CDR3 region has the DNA TGCGCCAGCAGCCGGGACAGGGGGTACACCATATATTTT.